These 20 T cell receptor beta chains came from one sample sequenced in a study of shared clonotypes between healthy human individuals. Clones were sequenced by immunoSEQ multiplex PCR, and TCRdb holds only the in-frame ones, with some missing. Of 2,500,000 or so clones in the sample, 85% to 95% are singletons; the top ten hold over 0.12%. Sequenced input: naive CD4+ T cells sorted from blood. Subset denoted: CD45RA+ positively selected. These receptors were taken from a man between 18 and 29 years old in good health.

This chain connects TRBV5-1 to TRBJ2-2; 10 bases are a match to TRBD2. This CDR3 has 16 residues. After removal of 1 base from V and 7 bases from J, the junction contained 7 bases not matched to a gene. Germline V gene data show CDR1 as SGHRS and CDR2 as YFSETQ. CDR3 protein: CASSLRASGRDGELFF. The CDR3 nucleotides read TGCGCCAGCAGCTTGAGGGCTAGCGGGAGAGACGGGGAGCTGTTTTTT.

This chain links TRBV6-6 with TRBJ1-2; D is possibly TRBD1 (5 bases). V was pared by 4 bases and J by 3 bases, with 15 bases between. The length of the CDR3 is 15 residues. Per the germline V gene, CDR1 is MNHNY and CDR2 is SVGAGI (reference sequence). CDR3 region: CASSWGSQVYYGYTF. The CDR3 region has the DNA TGTGCCAGCAGTTGGGGTTCACAGGTCTACTATGGCTACACCTTC.

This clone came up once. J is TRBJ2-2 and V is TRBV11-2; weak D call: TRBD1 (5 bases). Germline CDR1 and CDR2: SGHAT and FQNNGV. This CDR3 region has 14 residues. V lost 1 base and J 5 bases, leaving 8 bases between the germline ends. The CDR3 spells CASSLGAGTGELFF. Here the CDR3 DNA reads TGTGCCAGCAGCTTAGGGGCAGGGACCGGGGAGCTGTTTTTT. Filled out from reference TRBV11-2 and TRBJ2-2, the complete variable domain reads EAGVAQSPRYKIIEKRQSVAFWCNPISGHATLYWYQQILGQGPKLLIQFQNNGVVDDSQLPKDRFSAERLKGVDSTLKIQPAKLEDSAVYLCASSLGAGTGELFFGEGSRLTVL.

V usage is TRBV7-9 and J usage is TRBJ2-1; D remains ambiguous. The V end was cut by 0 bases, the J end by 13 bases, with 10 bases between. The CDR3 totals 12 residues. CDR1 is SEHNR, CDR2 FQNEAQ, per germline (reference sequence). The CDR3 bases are TGTGCCAGCAGCTTAGCCACAGCATTTCAGTTCTTC. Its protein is CASSLATAFQFF. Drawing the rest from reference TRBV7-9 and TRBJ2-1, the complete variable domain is DTGVSQNPRHKITKRGQNVTFRCDPISEHNRLYWYRQTLGQGPEFLTYFQNEAQLEKSRLLSDRFSAERPKGSFSTLEIQRTEQGDSAMYLCASSLATAFQFFGPGTRLTVL.

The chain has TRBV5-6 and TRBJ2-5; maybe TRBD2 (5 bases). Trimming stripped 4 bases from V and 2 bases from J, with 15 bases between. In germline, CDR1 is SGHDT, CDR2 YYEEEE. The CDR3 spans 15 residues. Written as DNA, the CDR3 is TGTGCCAGCAGCCCCCTAGGGAGACAACAAGAGACCCAGTACTTC. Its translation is CASSPLGRQQETQYF. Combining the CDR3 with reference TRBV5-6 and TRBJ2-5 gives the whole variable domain DAGVTQSPTHLIKTRGQQVTLRCSPKSGHDTVSWYQQALGQGPQFIFQYYEEEERQRGNFPDRFSGHQFPNYSSELNVNALLLGDSALYLCASSPLGRQQETQYFGPGTRLLVL.

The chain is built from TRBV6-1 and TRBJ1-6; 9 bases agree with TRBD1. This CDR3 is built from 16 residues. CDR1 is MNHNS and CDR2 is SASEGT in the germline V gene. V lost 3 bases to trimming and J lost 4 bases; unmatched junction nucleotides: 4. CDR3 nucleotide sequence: TGTGCCAGCAGTGACGGGACAGGGCTGTATAATTCACCCCTCCACTTT. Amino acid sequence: CASSDGTGLYNSPLHF.

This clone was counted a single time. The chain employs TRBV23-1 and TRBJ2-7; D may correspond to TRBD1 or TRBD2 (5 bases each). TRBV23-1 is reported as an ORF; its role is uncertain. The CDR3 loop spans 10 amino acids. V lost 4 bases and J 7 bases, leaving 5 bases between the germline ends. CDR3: CASSRGEQYF. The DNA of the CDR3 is TGCGCCAGCAGTCGGGGGGAGCAGTACTTC.

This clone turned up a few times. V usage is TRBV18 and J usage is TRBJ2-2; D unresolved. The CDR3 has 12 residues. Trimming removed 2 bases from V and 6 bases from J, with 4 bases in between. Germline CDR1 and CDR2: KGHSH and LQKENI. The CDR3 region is CASSPGAGELFF. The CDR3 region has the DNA TGTGCCAGCTCACCAGGGGCCGGGGAGCTGTTTTTT.

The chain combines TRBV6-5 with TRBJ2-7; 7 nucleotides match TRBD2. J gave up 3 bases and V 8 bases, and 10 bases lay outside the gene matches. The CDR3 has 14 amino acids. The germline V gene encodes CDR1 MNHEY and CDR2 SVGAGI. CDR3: CASRFGGSSYEQYF. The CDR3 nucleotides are TGTGCCAGCCGCTTCGGGGGGAGTAGCTACGAGCAGTACTTC.

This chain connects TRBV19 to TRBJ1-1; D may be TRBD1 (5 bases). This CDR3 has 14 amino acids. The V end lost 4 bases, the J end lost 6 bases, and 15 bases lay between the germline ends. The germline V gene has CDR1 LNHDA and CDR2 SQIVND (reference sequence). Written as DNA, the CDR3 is TGTGCCAGTAGTACCCCTGGACGGGGACCTGAAGCTTTCTTT. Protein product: CASSTPGRGPEAFF. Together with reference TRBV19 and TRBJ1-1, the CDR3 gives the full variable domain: DGGITQSPKYLFRKEGQNVTLSCEQNLNHDAMYWYRQDPGQGLRLIYYSQIVNDFQKGDIAEGYSVSREKKESFPLTVTSAQKNPTAFYLCASSTPGRGPEAFFGQGTRLTVV.

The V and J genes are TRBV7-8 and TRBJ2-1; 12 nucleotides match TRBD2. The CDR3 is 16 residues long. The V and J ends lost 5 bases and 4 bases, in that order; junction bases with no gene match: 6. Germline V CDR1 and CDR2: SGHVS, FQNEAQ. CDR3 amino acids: CASSPRLAGEYNEQFF. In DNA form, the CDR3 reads TGTGCCAGCAGCCCGCGACTAGCGGGGGAGTACAATGAGCAGTTCTTC.

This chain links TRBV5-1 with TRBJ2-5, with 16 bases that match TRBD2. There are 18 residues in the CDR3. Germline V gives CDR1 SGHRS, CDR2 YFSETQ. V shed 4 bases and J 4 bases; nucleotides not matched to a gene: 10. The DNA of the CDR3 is TGCGCCAGCAGCCTCGGGACTAGCGGGGGGGCAGAGTTAGAGACCCAGTACTTC. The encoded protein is CASSLGTSGGAELETQYF.

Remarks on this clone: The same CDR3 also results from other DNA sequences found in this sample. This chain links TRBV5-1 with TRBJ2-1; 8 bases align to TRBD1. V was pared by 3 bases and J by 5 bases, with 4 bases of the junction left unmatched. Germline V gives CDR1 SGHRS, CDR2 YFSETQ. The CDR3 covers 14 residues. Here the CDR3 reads CASSSGTGNNEQFF. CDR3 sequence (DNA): TGCGCCAGCAGCTCCGGGACAGGCAACAATGAGCAGTTCTTC.

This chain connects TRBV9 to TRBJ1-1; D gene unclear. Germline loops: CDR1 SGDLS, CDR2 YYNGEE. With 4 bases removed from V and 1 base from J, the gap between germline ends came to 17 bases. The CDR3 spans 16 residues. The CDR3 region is CASSLLDGVRNTEAFF. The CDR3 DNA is TGTGCCAGCAGCCTCCTAGACGGGGTACGGAACACTGAAGCTTTCTTT.

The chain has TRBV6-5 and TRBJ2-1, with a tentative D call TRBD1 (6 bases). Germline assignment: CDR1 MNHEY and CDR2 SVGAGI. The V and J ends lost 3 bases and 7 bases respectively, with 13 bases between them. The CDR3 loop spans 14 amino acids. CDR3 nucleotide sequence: TGTGCCAGCAGTTATCAGGGGATGGGGAATGAGCAGTTCTTC. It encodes CASSYQGMGNEQFF.

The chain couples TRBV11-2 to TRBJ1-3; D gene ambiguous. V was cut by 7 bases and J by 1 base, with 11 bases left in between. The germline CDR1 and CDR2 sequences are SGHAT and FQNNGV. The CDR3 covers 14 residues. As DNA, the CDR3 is TGTGCCAGCATGGCCGGACGATCTGGAAACACCATATATTTT. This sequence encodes CASMAGRSGNTIYF.

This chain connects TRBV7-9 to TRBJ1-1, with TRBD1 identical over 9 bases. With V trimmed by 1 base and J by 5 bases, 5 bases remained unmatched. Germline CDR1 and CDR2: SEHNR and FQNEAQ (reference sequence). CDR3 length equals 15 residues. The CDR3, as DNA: TGTGCCAGCAGCTTAGGGGGACAGGGAGGAACTGAAGCTTTCTTT. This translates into CASSLGGQGGTEAFF.

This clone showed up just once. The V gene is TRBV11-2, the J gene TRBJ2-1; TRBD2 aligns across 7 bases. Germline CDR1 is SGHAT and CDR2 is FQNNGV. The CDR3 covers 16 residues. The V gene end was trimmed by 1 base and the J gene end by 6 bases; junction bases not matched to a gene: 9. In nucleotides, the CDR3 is TGTGCCAGCAGCTTAGTGCTCGCGGGAGCCCGCAATGAGCAGTTCTTC. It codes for CASSLVLAGARNEQFF. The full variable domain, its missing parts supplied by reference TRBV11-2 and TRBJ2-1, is EAGVAQSPRYKIIEKRQSVAFWCNPISGHATLYWYQQILGQGPKLLIQFQNNGVVDDSQLPKDRFSAERLKGVDSTLKIQPAKLEDSAVYLCASSLVLAGARNEQFFGPGTRLTVL.

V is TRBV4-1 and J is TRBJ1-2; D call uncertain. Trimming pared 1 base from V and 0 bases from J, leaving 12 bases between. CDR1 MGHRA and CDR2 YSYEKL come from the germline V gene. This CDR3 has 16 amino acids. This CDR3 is CASSQALLRANYGYTF. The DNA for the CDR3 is TGCGCCAGCAGCCAAGCATTATTGCGGGCTAACTATGGCTACACCTTC.

CDR3 sequence: CASSIRQPYQETQYF. In DNA, the CDR3 is TGTGCCAGTAGTATCAGACAGCCGTACCAAGAGACCCAGTACTTC. This chain joins TRBV19 and TRBJ2-5; D perhaps matches TRBD1 (5 bases). The V end was cut by 3 bases, the J end by 0 bases, with 11 bases between. This CDR3 region has 15 residues. CDR1 and CDR2 (germline): LNHDA, SQIVND (reference sequence).